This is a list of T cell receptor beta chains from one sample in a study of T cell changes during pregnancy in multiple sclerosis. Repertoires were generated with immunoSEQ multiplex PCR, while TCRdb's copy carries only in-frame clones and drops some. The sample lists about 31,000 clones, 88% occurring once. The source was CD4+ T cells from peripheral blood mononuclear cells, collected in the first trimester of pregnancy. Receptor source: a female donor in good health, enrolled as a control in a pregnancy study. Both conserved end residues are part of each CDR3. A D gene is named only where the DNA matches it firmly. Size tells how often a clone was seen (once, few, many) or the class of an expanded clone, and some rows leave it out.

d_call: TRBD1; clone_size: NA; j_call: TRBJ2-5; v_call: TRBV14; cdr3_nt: TGTGCCAGCAGCCGGGGACAGCTGGAGACCCAGTACTTC; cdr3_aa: CASSRGQLETQYF
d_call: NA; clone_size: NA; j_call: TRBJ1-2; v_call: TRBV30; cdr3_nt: TGTGCCTGGGCCCCCAGGGCAGATGGCTACACCTTC; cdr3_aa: CAWAPRADGYTF
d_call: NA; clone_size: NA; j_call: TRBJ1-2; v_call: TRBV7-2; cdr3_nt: TGTGCCAGCAGCTTATTGAGGGTCAGGGTTGGGGGCGGTGGCTACACCTTC; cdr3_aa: CASSLLRVRVGGGGYTF
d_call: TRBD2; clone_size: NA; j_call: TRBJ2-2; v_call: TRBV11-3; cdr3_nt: TGTGCCAGCAGCTTAATGGCGGGGGGCGGGCCCGGGGAGCTGTTTTTT; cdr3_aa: CASSLMAGGGPGELFF
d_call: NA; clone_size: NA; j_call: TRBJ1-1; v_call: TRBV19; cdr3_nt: TGTGCCAGTAACCCTTTAGGGGACACTGAAGCTTTCTTT; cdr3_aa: CASNPLGDTEAFF
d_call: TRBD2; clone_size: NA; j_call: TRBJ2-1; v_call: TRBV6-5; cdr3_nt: TGTGCCAGCACCCCGGGGGGGCTTAACAATGAGCAGTTCTTC; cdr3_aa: CASTPGGLNNEQFF
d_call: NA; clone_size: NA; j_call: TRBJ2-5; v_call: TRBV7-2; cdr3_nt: TGTGCCAGCAGCCTAAGGGGAAGAGAGACCCAGTACTTC; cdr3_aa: CASSLRGRETQYF
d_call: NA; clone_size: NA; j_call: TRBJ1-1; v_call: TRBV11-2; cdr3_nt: TGTGCCAGCGTGGGGGGTTACACTGAAGCTTTCTTT; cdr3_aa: CASVGGYTEAFF
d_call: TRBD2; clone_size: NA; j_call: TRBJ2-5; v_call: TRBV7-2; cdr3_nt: TGTGCCAGCAGCTTAAGGGCGGGGGGGCCTTTATTCCAAGAGACCCAGTACTTC; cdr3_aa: CASSLRAGGPLFQETQYF
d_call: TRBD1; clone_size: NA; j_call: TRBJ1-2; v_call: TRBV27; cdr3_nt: TGTGCCAGCAGTTTCGGGGACAGGGTTCTCGGCTACACCTTC; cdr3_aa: CASSFGDRVLGYTF
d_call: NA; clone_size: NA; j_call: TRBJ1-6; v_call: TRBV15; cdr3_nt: TGTGCCACCAGCAGAGGCACCGACACACCCCTCCACTTT; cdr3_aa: CATSRGTDTPLHF
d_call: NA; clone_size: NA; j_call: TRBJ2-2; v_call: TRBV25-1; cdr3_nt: TGTGCCAGCAGTAAAGAGAAACAGGACACCGGGGAGCTGTTTTTT; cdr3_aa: CASSKEKQDTGELFF
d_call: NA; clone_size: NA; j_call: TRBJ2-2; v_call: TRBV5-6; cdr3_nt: TGTGCCAGCAGCTTGTTCTCGGTCATCGGGGAGCTGTTTTTT; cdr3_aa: CASSLFSVIGELFF
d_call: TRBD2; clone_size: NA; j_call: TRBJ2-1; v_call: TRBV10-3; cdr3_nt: TGTGCCATCAGTGAGTCCGGGCTAGCGGAGTACAATGAGCAGTTCTTC; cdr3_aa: CAISESGLAEYNEQFF
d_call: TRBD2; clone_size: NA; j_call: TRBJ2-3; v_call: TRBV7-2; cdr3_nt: TGTGCCAGCAGCTTAACCGGGGGGGTAGGTCCAGATACGCAGTATTTT; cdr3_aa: CASSLTGGVGPDTQYF
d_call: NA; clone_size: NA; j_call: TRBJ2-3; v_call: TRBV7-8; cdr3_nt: TGTGCCAGCAGCTTAGTCCCCGTTGCAGATACGCAGTATTTT; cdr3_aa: CASSLVPVADTQYF
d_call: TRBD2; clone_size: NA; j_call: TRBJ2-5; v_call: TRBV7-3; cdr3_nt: TGTGCCAGCAGCTTAAATGGAGCGGGGGGGCCTCTCGAGACCCAGTACTTC; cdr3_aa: CASSLNGAGGPLETQYF
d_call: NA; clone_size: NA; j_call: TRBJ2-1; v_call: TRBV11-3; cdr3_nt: TGTGCCAGCAGCTTAGTAGGTCCAGTCGACTATGAGCAGTTCTTC; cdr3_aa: CASSLVGPVDYEQFF
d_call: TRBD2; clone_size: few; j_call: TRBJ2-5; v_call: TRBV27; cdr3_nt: TGTGCCAGCAGGCGCGGACTAGCGGGTGGAGAGACCCAGTACTTC; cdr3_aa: CASRRGLAGGETQYF
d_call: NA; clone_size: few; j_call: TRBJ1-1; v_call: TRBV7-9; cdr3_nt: TGTGCCAGCAGCTTAGGGGGAGAGGCTTTCTTT; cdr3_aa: CASSLGGEAFF
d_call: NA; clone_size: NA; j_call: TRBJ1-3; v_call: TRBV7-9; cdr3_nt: TGTGCCAGCAGCCTCGGGAGAGCTGGAAACACCATATATTTT; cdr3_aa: CASSLGRAGNTIYF
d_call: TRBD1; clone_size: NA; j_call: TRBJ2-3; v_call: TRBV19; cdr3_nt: TGTGCCAGTAGTACGACAGGGGGTAAAGATACGCAGTATTTT; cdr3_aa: CASSTTGGKDTQYF
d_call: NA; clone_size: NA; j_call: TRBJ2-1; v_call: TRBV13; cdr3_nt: TGTGCCAGCAGCGTTAGCGAGGAGCAGTTCTTC; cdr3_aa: CASSVSEEQFF
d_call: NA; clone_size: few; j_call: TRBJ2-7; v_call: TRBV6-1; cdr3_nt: TGTGCCAGCAGTGAAGCACTAGCTAGGAGCTCCTACGAGCAGTACTTC; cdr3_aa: CASSEALARSSYEQYF
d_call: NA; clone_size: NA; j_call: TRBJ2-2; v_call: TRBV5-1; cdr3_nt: TGCGCCAGCAGCTTCAACCGAGACTACACCGGGGAGCTGTTTTTT; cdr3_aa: CASSFNRDYTGELFF
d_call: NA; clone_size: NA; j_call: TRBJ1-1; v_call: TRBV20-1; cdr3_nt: TGCAGTGCTAGAGGAGAGGAAGCTTTCTTT; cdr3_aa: CSARGEEAFF
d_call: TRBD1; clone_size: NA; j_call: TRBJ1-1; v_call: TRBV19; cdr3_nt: TGTGCCAGTAGTATAATACTGGGACAGGGGGGTGAAGCTTTCTTT; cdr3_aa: CASSIILGQGGEAFF
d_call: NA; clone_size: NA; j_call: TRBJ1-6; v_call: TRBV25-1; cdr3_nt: TGTGCCAGCAGTGACACAGGGAAGGATTCACCCCTCCACTTT; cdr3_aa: CASSDTGKDSPLHF
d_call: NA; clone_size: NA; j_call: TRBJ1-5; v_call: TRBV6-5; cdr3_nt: TGTGCCAGCAGTTACTCGGGAGGAAGCAATCAGCCCCAGCATTTT; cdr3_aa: CASSYSGGSNQPQHF
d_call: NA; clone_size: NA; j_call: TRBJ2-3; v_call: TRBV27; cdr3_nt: TGTGCCAGCAGTTTCCCACGCGCAGATACGCAGTATTTT; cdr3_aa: CASSFPRADTQYF
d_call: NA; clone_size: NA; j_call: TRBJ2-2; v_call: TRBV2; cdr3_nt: TGTGCCAGCAGTTGGTCTTGGGGGGACGGGGAGCTGTTTTTT; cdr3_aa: CASSWSWGDGELFF
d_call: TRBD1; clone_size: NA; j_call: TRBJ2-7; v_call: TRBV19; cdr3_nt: TGTGCCAGTAGTCAGGGGGCTGGTGAGCAGTACTTC; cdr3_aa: CASSQGAGEQYF
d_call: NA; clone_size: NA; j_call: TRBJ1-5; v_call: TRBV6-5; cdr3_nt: TGTGCCAGCAGGGCCAATCAGGGGAATCAGCCCCAGCATTTT; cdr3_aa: CASRANQGNQPQHF
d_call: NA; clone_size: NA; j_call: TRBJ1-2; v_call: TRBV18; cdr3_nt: TGTGCCAGTTCACCGACTGCGGCCCTGAACTATGGCTACACCTTC; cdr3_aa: CASSPTAALNYGYTF
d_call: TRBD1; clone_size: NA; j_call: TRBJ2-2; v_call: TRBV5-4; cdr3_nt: TGTGCCAGCAGGCGACAGGGAATCGGGGAGCTGTTTTTT; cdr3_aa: CASRRQGIGELFF
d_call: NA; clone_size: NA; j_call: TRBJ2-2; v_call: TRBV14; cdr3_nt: TGTGCCAGCAGCCGATATAGGGGCACCGGGGAGCTGTTTTTT; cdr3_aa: CASSRYRGTGELFF
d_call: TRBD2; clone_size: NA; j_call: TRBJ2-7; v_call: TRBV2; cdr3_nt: TGTGCCAGCAGTGTGGGGGGGATGGGCTACGAGCAGTACTTC; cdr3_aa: CASSVGGMGYEQYF
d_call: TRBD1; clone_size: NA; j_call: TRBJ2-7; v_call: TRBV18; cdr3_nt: TGTGCCAGCTCTCTATACAGGGGGCGCGATGGCTCCTACGAGCAGTACTTC; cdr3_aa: CASSLYRGRDGSYEQYF
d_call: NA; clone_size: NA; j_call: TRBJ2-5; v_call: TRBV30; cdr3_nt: TGTGCCTGGAGTGTACGGGAGACCCAGTACTTC; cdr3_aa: CAWSVRETQYF
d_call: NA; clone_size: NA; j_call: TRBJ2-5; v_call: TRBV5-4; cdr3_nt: TGTGCCAGCAGCTTGGGCGGGGGCGGTGGGGAGACCCAGTACTTC; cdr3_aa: CASSLGGGGGETQYF